These T cell receptor beta chains were read from a single sample in a study of identical twins. MiXCR was run by TCRdb on the 5' RACE reads, yielding one entry per CDR3 protein. Among some 660,000 distinct CDR3 sequences listed, 8.5% to 9% were seen once. The same sample was also used in a study of yellow fever vaccine responses in identical twins.

Sequencing was done on a sample of PBMCs. The receptor source for this set is a young woman in good health. The CDR3 runs from the conserved cysteine through the conserved F or W. The D gene is left open where the match is weak. Clone size is stated in some rows and not others, as once, few, many or a class when expanded.

j_call: TRBJ2-2; clone_size: NA; d_call: NA; v_call: TRBV7-9; cdr3_aa: CASSPTVAYGELFF; cdr3_nt: TGTGCCAGCAGCCCCACTGTAGCGTACGGGGAGCTGTTTTTT
j_call: TRBJ1-6; clone_size: many; d_call: NA; v_call: TRBV12-3/TRBV12-4; cdr3_aa: CASSLGGTANSPLHF; cdr3_nt: TGTGCCAGCAGTTTAGGCGGGACGGCCAATTCACCCCTCCACTTT
j_call: TRBJ2-3; clone_size: few; d_call: TRBD1; v_call: TRBV11-2; cdr3_aa: CASSFGTGGTDTQYF; cdr3_nt: TGTGCCAGCAGCTTCGGGACAGGAGGCACAGATACGCAGTATTTT
j_call: TRBJ2-6; clone_size: NA; d_call: NA; v_call: TRBV7-2; cdr3_aa: CASSPERAGANVLTF; cdr3_nt: TGTGCCAGCAGCCCAGAGAGGGCTGGGGCCAACGTCCTGACTTTC
j_call: TRBJ1-1; clone_size: NA; d_call: NA; v_call: TRBV12-3/TRBV12-4; cdr3_aa: CASSLLQPGDTEAFF; cdr3_nt: TGTGCCAGCAGTCTTCTTCAACCTGGGGACACTGAAGCTTTCTTT
j_call: TRBJ2-5; clone_size: few; d_call: TRBD1; v_call: TRBV7-2; cdr3_aa: CASSLGLDRGGETQYF; cdr3_nt: TGTGCCAGCAGCTTAGGACTGGACAGGGGTGGTGAGACCCAGTACTTC
j_call: TRBJ2-2; clone_size: many; d_call: NA; v_call: TRBV5-1; cdr3_aa: CASSLLQGNTGELFF; cdr3_nt: TGCGCCAGCAGCTTGCTGCAGGGTAACACCGGGGAGCTGTTTTTT
j_call: TRBJ2-7; clone_size: many; d_call: NA; v_call: TRBV6-2/TRBV6-3; cdr3_aa: CASSSGGIVYEQYF; cdr3_nt: TGTGCCAGCAGTTCTGGGGGGATCGTCTACGAGCAGTACTTC
j_call: TRBJ1-4; clone_size: many; d_call: NA; v_call: TRBV7-2; cdr3_aa: CASSPIRGATNEKLFF; cdr3_nt: TGTGCCAGCAGCCCGATTCGGGGAGCAACTAATGAAAAACTGTTTTTT
j_call: TRBJ2-5; clone_size: many; d_call: NA; v_call: TRBV29-1; cdr3_aa: CSVVSRDVETQYF; cdr3_nt: TGCAGCGTTGTCTCACGGGATGTGGAGACCCAGTACTTC
j_call: TRBJ2-7; clone_size: many; d_call: NA; v_call: TRBV6-5; cdr3_aa: CASSYSRGPYEQYF; cdr3_nt: TGTGCCAGCAGTTACTCCAGGGGCCCCTACGAGCAGTACTTC
j_call: TRBJ1-1; clone_size: NA; d_call: NA; v_call: TRBV6-5; cdr3_aa: CASSYPGGLAEAFF; cdr3_nt: TGTGCCAGCAGTTACCCGGGGGGGCTCGCTGAAGCTTTCTTT
j_call: TRBJ1-2; clone_size: NA; d_call: NA; v_call: TRBV7-9; cdr3_aa: CASSLDPNGYTF; cdr3_nt: TGTGCCAGCAGCTTAGATCCGAATGGCTACACCTTC
j_call: TRBJ2-3; clone_size: few; d_call: TRBD2; v_call: TRBV11-2; cdr3_aa: CASSFRWGLAGGPVDTQYF; cdr3_nt: TGTGCCAGCAGCTTTCGGTGGGGACTAGCGGGAGGGCCGGTAGATACGCAGTATTTT
j_call: TRBJ2-7; clone_size: NA; d_call: TRBD2; v_call: TRBV28; cdr3_aa: CASSETSGISYEQYF; cdr3_nt: TGTGCCAGCAGCGAAACTAGCGGTATCTCCTACGAGCAGTACTTC
j_call: TRBJ2-2; clone_size: many; d_call: TRBD2; v_call: TRBV5-1; cdr3_aa: CASSSAVAGASGELFF; cdr3_nt: TGCGCCAGCAGCTCGGCGGTAGCGGGAGCGAGCGGGGAGCTGTTTTTT
j_call: TRBJ2-7; clone_size: few; d_call: TRBD2; v_call: TRBV6-2/TRBV6-3; cdr3_aa: CASSYGSGKSVEQYF; cdr3_nt: TGTGCCAGCAGTTATGGAAGCGGGAAATCGGTCGAGCAGTACTTC
j_call: TRBJ1-2; clone_size: NA; d_call: NA; v_call: TRBV7-8; cdr3_aa: CASSSQGSGGYTF; cdr3_nt: TGTGCCAGCAGCTCCCAGGGTTCGGGTGGCTACACCTTC
j_call: TRBJ2-7; clone_size: NA; d_call: TRBD1; v_call: TRBV19; cdr3_aa: CASSPGQGPAYEQYF; cdr3_nt: TGTGCCAGTAGTCCGGGACAGGGGCCCGCCTACGAGCAGTACTTC
j_call: TRBJ2-3; clone_size: NA; d_call: NA; v_call: TRBV6-5; cdr3_aa: CASSYGGASTDTQYF; cdr3_nt: TGTGCCAGCAGTTACGGAGGGGCAAGCACAGATACGCAGTATTTT
j_call: TRBJ2-2; clone_size: NA; d_call: TRBD1; v_call: TRBV14; cdr3_aa: CASSHGTGSAGELFF; cdr3_nt: TGTGCCAGCAGCCACGGGACAGGGAGCGCCGGGGAGCTGTTTTTT
j_call: TRBJ2-5; clone_size: NA; d_call: TRBD2; v_call: TRBV20-1; cdr3_aa: CSARDLAGGREIQYF; cdr3_nt: TGCAGTGCTAGAGATCTGGCGGGGGGGCGGGAGATCCAGTACTTC
j_call: TRBJ2-3; clone_size: few; d_call: NA; v_call: TRBV28; cdr3_aa: CASSPLFAASTDTQYF; cdr3_nt: TGTGCCAGCAGTCCCCTTTTCGCGGCGAGCACAGATACGCAGTATTTT
j_call: TRBJ2-2; clone_size: few; d_call: NA; v_call: TRBV29-1; cdr3_aa: CSVDRSTGELFF; cdr3_nt: TGCAGCGTTGACCGTAGTACCGGGGAGCTGTTTTTT
j_call: TRBJ2-3; clone_size: many; d_call: NA; v_call: TRBV12-2; cdr3_aa: CASRLGSGGSVSRTDTQYF; cdr3_nt: TGTGCAAGTCGCTTAGGATCTGGCGGTAGCGTGTCTCGCACAGATACGCAGTATTTT
j_call: TRBJ2-7; clone_size: NA; d_call: TRBD2; v_call: TRBV7-6; cdr3_aa: CASSLGQAGAFGEQYF; cdr3_nt: TGTGCCAGCAGCTTAGGACAAGCGGGGGCGTTCGGCGAGCAGTACTTC
j_call: TRBJ2-7; clone_size: many; d_call: TRBD1; v_call: TRBV2; cdr3_aa: CASSRRRQGSYEQYF; cdr3_nt: TGTGCCAGCAGTAGGAGGAGACAGGGGTCCTACGAGCAGTACTTC
j_call: TRBJ2-3; clone_size: many; d_call: NA; v_call: TRBV12-3/TRBV12-4; cdr3_aa: CASSPRTRGTQYF; cdr3_nt: TGTGCCAGCAGTCCCAGGACCCGGGGGACGCAGTATTTT
j_call: TRBJ2-7; clone_size: NA; d_call: NA; v_call: TRBV4-1; cdr3_aa: CASSQDTGELPYF; cdr3_nt: TGCGCCAGCAGCCAAGATACTGGGGAGCTGCCGTACTTC
j_call: TRBJ1-1; clone_size: few; d_call: TRBD1; v_call: TRBV5-1; cdr3_aa: CASSKGQGENTEAFF; cdr3_nt: TGCGCCAGCAGCAAGGGACAGGGGGAGAACACTGAAGCTTTCTTT
j_call: TRBJ2-2; clone_size: few; d_call: NA; v_call: TRBV2; cdr3_aa: CAASGLNTGELFF; cdr3_nt: TGTGCTGCGTCAGGGTTGAATACCGGGGAGCTGTTTTTT
j_call: TRBJ2-7; clone_size: many; d_call: TRBD1; v_call: TRBV5-1; cdr3_aa: CASSDRVGGEQYF; cdr3_nt: TGCGCCAGCAGCGACAGGGTAGGAGGCGAGCAGTACTTC
j_call: TRBJ1-5; clone_size: few; d_call: TRBD1; v_call: TRBV28; cdr3_aa: CASRSTGRDQPQHF; cdr3_nt: TGTGCCAGCAGATCGACAGGGAGGGATCAGCCCCAGCATTTT
j_call: TRBJ2-5; clone_size: few; d_call: NA; v_call: TRBV29-1; cdr3_aa: CSVEMGVETQYF; cdr3_nt: TGCAGCGTTGAAATGGGGGTGGAGACCCAGTACTTC
j_call: TRBJ2-2; clone_size: NA; d_call: NA; v_call: TRBV15; cdr3_aa: CATSRSRGLSAGELFF; cdr3_nt: TGTGCCACCAGCAGGTCAAGGGGTTTGTCCGCCGGGGAGCTGTTTTTT
j_call: TRBJ2-4; clone_size: few; d_call: NA; v_call: TRBV28; cdr3_aa: CASGPGTITKNIQYF; cdr3_nt: TGTGCCAGCGGGCCGGGGACAATAACCAAAAACATTCAGTACTTC
j_call: TRBJ2-2; clone_size: few; d_call: NA; v_call: TRBV9; cdr3_aa: CASSLRSRELFF; cdr3_nt: TGTGCCAGCAGCTTACGTAGTCGGGAGCTGTTTTTT
j_call: TRBJ1-5; clone_size: few; d_call: NA; v_call: TRBV20-1; cdr3_aa: CSVRRLGNQPQHF; cdr3_nt: TGCAGTGTAAGACGGCTTGGCAATCAGCCCCAGCATTTT
j_call: TRBJ2-1; clone_size: few; d_call: TRBD2; v_call: TRBV6-1; cdr3_aa: CASTARTSGMREQFF; cdr3_nt: TGTGCCAGCACCGCTAGGACTAGCGGGATGAGAGAGCAGTTCTTC
j_call: TRBJ2-3; clone_size: NA; d_call: NA; v_call: TRBV6-1; cdr3_aa: CASSKRGRGTDTQYF; cdr3_nt: TGTGCCAGCAGTAAACGGGGCCGGGGCACAGATACGCAGTATTTT
j_call: TRBJ2-1; clone_size: many; d_call: NA; v_call: TRBV12-3/TRBV12-4; cdr3_aa: CASSPWRRYNEQFF; cdr3_nt: TGTGCCAGCAGCCCATGGCGTCGATACAATGAGCAGTTCTTC
j_call: TRBJ2-2; clone_size: many; d_call: TRBD2; v_call: TRBV4-3; cdr3_aa: CASSQDSGTSRYTGELFF; cdr3_nt: TGCGCCAGCAGCCAAGATTCTGGGACTAGCCGTTACACCGGGGAGCTGTTTTTT
j_call: TRBJ2-1; clone_size: few; d_call: TRBD2; v_call: TRBV6-2/TRBV6-3; cdr3_aa: CASNPSGRAVGVIYNEQFF; cdr3_nt: TGTGCCAGCAACCCTAGCGGGAGGGCCGTAGGGGTGATCTACAATGAGCAGTTCTTC